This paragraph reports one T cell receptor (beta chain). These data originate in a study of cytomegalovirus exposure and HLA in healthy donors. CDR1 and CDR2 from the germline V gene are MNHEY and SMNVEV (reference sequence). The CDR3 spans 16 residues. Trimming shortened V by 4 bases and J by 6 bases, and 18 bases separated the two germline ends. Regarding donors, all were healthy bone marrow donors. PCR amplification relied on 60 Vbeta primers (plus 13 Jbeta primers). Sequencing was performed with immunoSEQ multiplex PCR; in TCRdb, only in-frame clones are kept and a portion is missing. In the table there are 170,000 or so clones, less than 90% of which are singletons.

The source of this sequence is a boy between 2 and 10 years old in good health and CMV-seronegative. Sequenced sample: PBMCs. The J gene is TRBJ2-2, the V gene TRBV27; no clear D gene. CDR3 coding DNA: TGTGCCAGCAGTTCGGTCCCTAGTAAAGGCGCCGGGGAGCTGTTTTTT. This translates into CASSSVPSKGAGELFF.